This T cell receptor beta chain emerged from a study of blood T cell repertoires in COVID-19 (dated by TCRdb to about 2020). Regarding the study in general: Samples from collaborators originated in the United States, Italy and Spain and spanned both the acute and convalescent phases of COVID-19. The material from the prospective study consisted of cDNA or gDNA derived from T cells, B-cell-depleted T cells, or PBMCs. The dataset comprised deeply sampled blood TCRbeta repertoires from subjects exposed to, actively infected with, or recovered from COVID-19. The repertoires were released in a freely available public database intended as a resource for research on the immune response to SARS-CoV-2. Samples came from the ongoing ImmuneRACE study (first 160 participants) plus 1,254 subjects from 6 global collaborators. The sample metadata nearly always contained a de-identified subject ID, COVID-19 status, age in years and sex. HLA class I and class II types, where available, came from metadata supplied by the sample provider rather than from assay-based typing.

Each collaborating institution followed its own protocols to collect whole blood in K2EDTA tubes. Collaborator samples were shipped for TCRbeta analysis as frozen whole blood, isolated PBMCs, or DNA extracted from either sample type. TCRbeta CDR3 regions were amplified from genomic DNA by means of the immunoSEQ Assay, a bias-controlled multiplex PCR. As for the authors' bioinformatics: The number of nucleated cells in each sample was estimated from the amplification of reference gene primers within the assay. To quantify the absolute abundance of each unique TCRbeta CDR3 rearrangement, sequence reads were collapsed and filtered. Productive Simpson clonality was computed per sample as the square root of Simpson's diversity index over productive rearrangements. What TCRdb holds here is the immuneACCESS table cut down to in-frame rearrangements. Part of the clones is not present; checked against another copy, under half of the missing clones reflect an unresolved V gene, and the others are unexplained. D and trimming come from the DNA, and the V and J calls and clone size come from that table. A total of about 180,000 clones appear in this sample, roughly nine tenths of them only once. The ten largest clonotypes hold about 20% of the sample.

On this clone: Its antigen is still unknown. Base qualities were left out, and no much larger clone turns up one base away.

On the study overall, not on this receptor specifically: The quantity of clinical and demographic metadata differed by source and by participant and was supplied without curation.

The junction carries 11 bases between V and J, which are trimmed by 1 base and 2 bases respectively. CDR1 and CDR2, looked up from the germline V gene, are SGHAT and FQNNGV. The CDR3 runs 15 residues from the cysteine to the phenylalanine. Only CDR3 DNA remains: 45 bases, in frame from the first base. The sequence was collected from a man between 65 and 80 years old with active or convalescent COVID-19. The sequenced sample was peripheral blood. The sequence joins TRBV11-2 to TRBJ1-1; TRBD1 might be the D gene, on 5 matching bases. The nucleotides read TGTGCCAGCAGCTTAGTGCTGGGGGGAAACACTGAAGCTTTCTTT. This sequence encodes CASSLVLGGNTEAFF.